The rows below give T cell receptor beta chains drawn from one sample of a study of T cell responses to AZD1222 COVID-19 vaccine. This table comes from immunoSEQ multiplex PCR, and its TCRdb copy is limited to in-frame clones, with some not included. The repertoire holds 110,000 to 150,000 clones, with about 92% as singletons. Source: peripheral blood, taken after recovery from COVID-19. The receptors here all came from an adult who had recovered from COVID-19. Both conserved end residues are part of each CDR3. A D gene is named only where the DNA matches it firmly.

D gene	V gene	J gene	CDR3 DNA	CDR3 protein
-	TRBV28	TRBJ2-1	TGTGCCAGCAGCTCGTTCCTACTGGGGCCCCTGGGGTTCAATGAGCAGTTCTTC	CASSSFLLGPLGFNEQFF
-	TRBV12-2	TRBJ1-4	TGTGCAAGTCGCTTAGGCTACAGGCGGAGGGAAAAACTGTTTTTT	CASRLGYRRREKLFF
TRBD1	TRBV27	TRBJ1-1	TGTGCCAGCAGTACCACAACAGGGGAAGAAGCTTTCTTT	CASSTTTGEEAFF
-	TRBV5-4	TRBJ2-1	TGTGCCAGCAGCACCCCTACTAGCAGCGGGTACCAGTTCTTC	CASSTPTSSGYQFF
-	TRBV9	TRBJ2-3	TGTGCCAGCAGCGCCCCTAGCACAGATACGCAGTATTTT	CASSAPSTDTQYF
-	TRBV6-5	TRBJ1-1	TGTGCCAGCAGTTCCCGTGTCGTTATCGTCACTGAAGCTTTCTTT	CASSSRVVIVTEAFF
-	TRBV3-1/TRBV3-2	TRBJ2-5	TGTGCCAGCAGCCAAGGGACAGTGCCACAAGAGACCCAGTACTTC	CASSQGTVPQETQYF
TRBD1	TRBV28	TRBJ1-4	TGTGCCAGCAGCTCAGACCGGGACAGGGGGTTTCTTAATGAAAAACTGTTTTTT	CASSSDRDRGFLNEKLFF
TRBD1	TRBV12-3/TRBV12-4	TRBJ1-5	TGTGCCAGCAGTTCTACAGGGGGTCAGCCCCAGCATTTT	CASSSTGGQPQHF
TRBD1	TRBV24-1	TRBJ2-7	TGTGCCACCAGCAAGACAGGGAACTACGAGCAGTACTTC	CATSKTGNYEQYF
TRBD1	TRBV6-5	TRBJ1-4	TGTGCCAGCAGTCTCCAGGGACAGGGGCCTGAAAAACTGTTTTTT	CASSLQGQGPEKLFF
-	TRBV21-1	TRBJ2-1	TGTGCCAGCAGCCCCCAGGGACTAGCGCTGGGCAATGAGCAGTTCTTC	CASSPQGLALGNEQFF
TRBD2	TRBV5-6	TRBJ2-1	TGTGCCAGCAGCTTGCGGCTAGCGGCTGAGCAGTTCTTC	CASSLRLAAEQFF
-	TRBV29-1	TRBJ2-5	TGCAGCGTTCCTGAGAGGGCTGGCGAGACCCAGTACTTC	CSVPERAGETQYF
TRBD2	TRBV6-5	TRBJ2-7	TGTGCCAGCAGTTATTTAGCGGGAGGTCTCTCCTACGAGCAGTACTTC	CASSYLAGGLSYEQYF
-	TRBV18	TRBJ2-3	TGTGCCAGCTCACGAGGAACGACAGGATTATTGGATACGCAGTATTTT	CASSRGTTGLLDTQYF
-	TRBV7-3	TRBJ1-6	TGTGCCAGCAGCTCTTCGGTTAACTCACCCCTCCACTTT	CASSSSVNSPLHF
-	TRBV29-1	TRBJ2-3	TGCAGTGTCGTCCCGGATACGCAGTATTTT	CSVVPDTQYF
-	TRBV6-1	TRBJ1-1	TGTGCCAGCAGTGAAACAGTCGGCACTGAAGCTTTCTTT	CASSETVGTEAFF
TRBD2	TRBV20-1	TRBJ2-1	TGCAGTGCTATGCGGGAGGAGCAGTTCTTC	CSAMREEQFF